The 22 T cell receptor beta chains reported below all come from one sample, sequenced in a study of T cells in localized non-small cell lung cancer. Using immunoSEQ multiplex PCR, the repertoire was profiled, and TCRdb retains in-frame clones only, with some absent. The data contain 1,200 or so clones, approximately 25% of them singletons. The input for sequencing was normal lung tissue next to the tumor, taken before any cancer treatment. The origin of the receptors is a male donor aged 60 or older with stage I lung adenocarcinoma.

This clone was observed a handful of times. J is TRBJ1-4 and V is TRBV11-3; TRBD1 is a possible D gene (5 bases). CDR1 and CDR2 (germline): SGHNT, YENEEA. This CDR3 comprises 15 residues. Trimming shortened V by 5 bases and J by 7 bases, and 17 bases separated the two germline ends. This chain's CDR3 is CASSAQQAVSEKLFF. The CDR3 bases are TGTGCCAGCAGCGCGCAACAGGCGGTCAGTGAAAAACTGTTTTTT.

This clone was seen a handful of times. V gene TRBV11-3 combines with J gene TRBJ1-2, with D tentatively TRBD1 (5 bases). V gave up 4 bases and J gave up 8 bases, with 26 bases separating them. The CDR3 is 17 residues long. Germline values: CDR1 SGHNT, CDR2 YENEEA. The CDR3 DNA reads as TGTGCCAGCAGCTCTCACCCCCCTGGGGGGGACGAGGGCGGCTACACCTTC. It is translated as CASSSHPPGGDEGGYTF.

The chain carries TRBV19 and TRBJ2-7; tentative D call: TRBD2 (5 bases). CDR1 and CDR2 (germline): LNHDA, SQIVND (reference sequence). Between the trimmed V and J ends, which lost 4 bases and 6 bases, there was a span of 10 bases. The CDR3 runs 12 residues. CDR3 in amino acids: CASSTRGIEQYF. DNA of the CDR3: TGTGCCAGTAGTACTCGGGGAATCGAGCAGTACTTC. The whole variable domain, filled in from reference TRBV19 and TRBJ2-7, reads DGGITQSPKYLFRKEGQNVTLSCEQNLNHDAMYWYRQDPGQGLRLIYYSQIVNDFQKGDIAEGYSVSREKKESFPLTVTSAQKNPTAFYLCASSTRGIEQYFGPGTRLTVT.

The V gene is TRBV18, the J gene TRBJ1-1, with no clear D. With 6 bases removed from V and 2 bases from J, the gap between germline ends came to 13 bases. Germline CDR1 is KGHSH and CDR2 is LQKENI. The CDR3 length is 14 residues. The CDR3 sequence: CASSPPPANTEAFF. The CDR3 region has the DNA TGTGCCAGCTCTCCGCCCCCAGCCAACACTGAAGCTTTCTTT.

The rearrangement links TRBV19 to TRBJ1-2; TRBD1 matches 9 bases. The CDR3 contains 16 residues. Germline CDR1 LNHDA, CDR2 SQIVND (reference sequence). The V and J ends lost 4 bases and 2 bases, in that order; junction bases with no gene match: 8. The CDR3 DNA sequence: TGTGCCAGTAGTAAACAGGGGGCATCGGGAAACTATGGCTACACCTTC. Translated, it gives CASSKQGASGNYGYTF.

This clone was seen a few times. The rearrangement links TRBV11-3 to TRBJ2-2; D may be TRBD1 (5 bases). V gave up 1 base and J gave up 6 bases, with 12 bases separating them. Germline values: CDR1 SGHNT, CDR2 YENEEA. CDR3 size: 15 residues. DNA for the CDR3: TGTGCCAGCAGCTTAGTAGGGGCTTCCTCCGGGGAGCTGTTTTTT. Its translation is CASSLVGASSGELFF.

Relative to its sample, this clone is large. The chain links TRBV6-8 to TRBJ2-5, with a weak D call TRBD1 (6 bases). Germline-derived CDR1 and CDR2 are MNHGY and SAAAGT. Trimming removed 3 bases from V and 4 bases from J, with 12 bases in between. The CDR3 loop spans 14 amino acids. The CDR3 coding sequence is TGTGCCAGCAGTTATCAACAGGGTTCAGAGACCCAGTACTTC. It encodes CASSYQQGSETQYF.

By frequency in the sample, this clone is medium-sized. The J gene is TRBJ1-4, the V gene TRBV11-3; tentatively, D is TRBD1 (6 bases). The CDR3 is made up of 16 amino acids. Germline V gene data show CDR1 as SGHNT and CDR2 as YENEEA. V was pared by 3 bases and J by 7 bases, with 18 bases between. CDR3 sequence (DNA): TGTGCCAGCAGCTTGCTAATAACAGGGTGGGGTGAAAAACTGTTTTTT. Residues: CASSLLITGWGEKLFF.

This chain links TRBV28 with TRBJ2-7; 9 bases are a match to TRBD2. CDR3 size: 17 residues. Germline trimming cut 5 bases from V and 5 bases from J; bases unmatched to any gene: 16. Germline CDR1 reads MDHEN; CDR2 reads SYDVKM. The DNA of the CDR3 is TGTGCCAGCAGTCCCGCGGTTAGCGGGAGCGCGTTCCACGAGCAGTACTTC. It is translated as CASSPAVSGSAFHEQYF.

In this sample, this clone turned up a few times. The chain joins TRBV6-7 to TRBJ2-2; D is unresolved. TRBV6-7 is an ORF, with its function uncertain. The CDR3 sequence is 15 residues long. V was pared by 5 bases and J by 0 bases, with 10 bases between. The DNA for the CDR3 is TGTGCCAGCAGTGCCCACAGCGCGAACACCGGGGAGCTGTTTTTT. Protein sequence: CASSAHSANTGELFF.

V and J are TRBV29-1 and TRBJ2-4; TRBD1 might be the D (5 bases). Germline lookup yields CDR1 SQVTM and CDR2 ANQGSEA. Trimming stripped 2 bases from V and 0 bases from J, with 14 bases between. The CDR3 consists of 16 residues. This CDR3 reads CSVELGAGIAKNIQYF. DNA of the CDR3: TGCAGCGTTGAATTAGGGGCAGGGATAGCCAAAAACATTCAGTACTTC.

This clone is large in the sample. V gene TRBV11-3 combines with J gene TRBJ1-1; TRBD1 aligns across 7 bases. The germline CDR1 and CDR2 sequences are SGHNT and YENEEA. Unmatched junction bases numbered 7, after V lost 6 bases and J lost 0 bases. The CDR3 runs 15 residues. In DNA, the CDR3 is TGTGCCAGCAGACCCATCAGGGGGATGAACACTGAAGCTTTCTTT. Translation gives CASRPIRGMNTEAFF.

This clone was detected a few times. This chain links TRBV18 with TRBJ2-2; the D is unclear. Germline V CDR1 and CDR2: KGHSH, LQKENI. There are 15 residues in the CDR3. The V end lost 3 bases, the J end lost 1 base, and 9 bases lay between the germline ends. The CDR3 is CASSPGTENTGELFF. CDR3 bases: TGTGCCAGCTCACCTGGAACCGAGAACACCGGGGAGCTGTTTTTT.

This chain uses TRBV19 with TRBJ2-7, with D maybe TRBD2 (6 bases). Trimming took off 7 bases at V and 1 base at J, with 11 bases between the two ends. CDR3 length: 13 amino acids. Germline CDR1 and CDR2: LNHDA and SQIVND (reference sequence). The CDR3 coding sequence is TGTGCCAGTACCGCGGAGGGTTCCTACGAGCAGTACTTC. This gives the protein CASTAEGSYEQYF.

This clone was detected only a few times. The chain employs TRBV19 and TRBJ1-1; D is unresolved. This CDR3 contains 13 residues. CDR1 LNHDA and CDR2 SQIVND come from the germline V gene (reference sequence). V was cut by 0 bases and J by 7 bases, with 9 bases left in between. The CDR3 nucleotides read TGTGCCAGTAGTATAGATTTAGGGAATGAAGCTTTCTTT. Its translation: CASSIDLGNEAFF.

This chain links TRBV29-1 with TRBJ2-7, with 8 bases aligning to TRBD2. The CDR3 loop spans 15 amino acids. Germline V gene sequence: CDR1 SQVTM, CDR2 ANQGSEA. The junction had 7 bases not matched to a gene; V was cut back by 3 bases and J by 0 bases. Here the CDR3 reads CSVEASGSNSYEQYF. The DNA of the CDR3 is TGCAGCGTTGAGGCTAGCGGGTCCAACTCCTACGAGCAGTACTTC.

The genes are TRBV10-3 and TRBJ1-2; 11 nucleotides agree with TRBD1. This CDR3 has 15 amino acids. With V trimmed by 0 bases and J by 8 bases, 5 bases remained unmatched. Germline assignment: CDR1 ENHRY and CDR2 SYGVKD. In DNA, the CDR3 is TGTGCCATCAGTGAGTCTGGACAGGGGGCTTGGGGCTACACCTTC. Its translation: CAISESGQGAWGYTF.

This chain links TRBV10-3 with TRBJ2-7; D unresolved. The V gene's germline CDR1 is ENHRY and CDR2 SYGVKD. Deletions cut 0 bases from V and 6 bases from J, with 9 bases between. This CDR3 spans 13 amino acids. The CDR3 DNA sequence: TGTGCCATCAGTGAGTCTGGTAGTTCCGAGCAGTACTTC. Residues: CAISESGSSEQYF.

This rearrangement joins TRBV28 to TRBJ2-4; no clear D gene. V shed 6 bases and J shed 0 bases, with 6 bases lying between them. The germline gives CDR1 MDHEN, CDR2 SYDVKM. The CDR3 runs 13 residues. The CDR3, as DNA: TGTGCCAGCAGAGGGTCAGCCAAAAACATTCAGTACTTC. This codes for CASRGSAKNIQYF.

In its sample, this clone was seen a few times. The genes are TRBV1 and TRBJ2-7; the D call TRBD1 from the table was never checked on the DNA. TRBV1 is shown as a pseudogene. The CDR3 contains 17 residues. The CDR3 region is CASSQDSTGTGSSEQYF. For the CDR3, the DNA is TGCGCCAGCAGCCAAGATTCAACCGGGACAGGCTCGAGCGAGCAGTACTTC.

This clone was seen more than once but under ten times. The chain uses TRBV11-3 and TRBJ2-5, with a weak D call TRBD1 (7 bases). The CDR3 totals 14 residues. The V gene's germline CDR1 is SGHNT and CDR2 YENEEA. V lost 5 bases to trimming and J lost 5 bases, with 15 bases between them. The CDR3 coding sequence is TGTGCCAGCAGCCCACGCGGGACAGATGAGACCCAGTACTTC. Residues: CASSPRGTDETQYF.

The rearrangement joins TRBV14 to TRBJ1-1; TRBD1 might be the D (5 bases). Germline-derived CDR1 and CDR2 are SGHDN and FVKESK. Trimming pared 7 bases from V and 4 bases from J, leaving 16 bases between. The CDR3 spans 14 residues. The CDR3 region is CASIERPGVTEAFF. In DNA, the CDR3 is TGTGCCAGCATTGAGCGTCCGGGGGTCACTGAAGCTTTCTTT.